This T cell receptor beta chain was sequenced for a study of cytomegalovirus exposure and HLA in healthy donors. Study as a whole: Prior work identified under 130 million unique TCR beta sequences in some 180 million T cells.

A word on this clone: Its specificity is unknown.

Primers: 60 Vbeta forward and 13 Jbeta reverse. Assay used: immunoSEQ multiplex PCR; TCRdb lists only in-frame clones, some missing. The table records 150,000 to 200,000 clones, almost 85% of them present only once. Study results and caveats: Roughly uniform sequencing depth across donors was assumed, possibly incorrectly. Reports showed the classifier diagnosing cytomegalovirus status with high specificity and sensitivity. Later on, a genetic analysis was performed. It linked a missense variant in DCLRE1C with V- and J-gene trimming of TCR beta.

The sequence came from a boy aged 10-17 years in good health and CMV-seronegative. Sequencing input: PBMCs.

The DNA for the CDR3 is TGCAGCGTTGGGCGGCGGGAGGGCCTGGGGGAGACCCAGTACTTC. Residues: CSVGRREGLGETQYF. The chain has TRBV29-1 and TRBJ2-5, with TRBD2 matching over 9 bases. The V gene end was trimmed by 4 bases and the J gene end by 5 bases; junction bases not matched to a gene: 11. The CDR3 runs to 15 residues. The V gene's germline CDR1 is SQVTM and CDR2 ANQGSEA.